These 16 T cell receptor beta chains were all obtained from the same sample, sequenced in a study of cytomegalovirus exposure and HLA in healthy donors (dated by TCRdb to about 2017). Library method: the immunoSEQ multiplex PCR assay. The multiplex PCR relied on a mix of 60 forward primers for TCR Vbeta segments and 13 reverse primers for TCR Jbeta segments. TCRdb's version of the immuneACCESS table is confined to in-frame rearrangements and falls short of the full clone set. An unresolved V gene accounts for under half of the shortfall where checked; the remainder is of unknown origin. For this sample the table gives 150,000 to 180,000 clones, of which roughly 82% were detected only once. Of the sample, approximately 6.3% falls within the top ten clones. What was sequenced was PBMCs. These receptors came from a woman aged 50 to 60 in good health and CMV-seropositive.

The rearrangement links TRBV21-1 to TRBJ2-7; the tabulated D call, TRBD2, remains unverified against the DNA. TRBV21-1 is recorded as a pseudogene. The CDR3 is 13 residues long. DNA for the CDR3: TGTGCCAGCAGCGGGGTAAGTCGGATAAGGGGAGGCGTC. This encodes CASSGVSRIRGGV.

This clone appeared once. The rearrangement uses TRBV6-5 and TRBJ2-1; maybe TRBD1 (5 bases). CDR3 size: 14 residues. V lost 1 base, J lost 6 bases, and 10 bases lay in between. Germline values: CDR1 MNHEY, CDR2 SVGAGI. The CDR3 region has the DNA TGTGCCAGCAGTTACTTGCGACAGACCAATGAGCAGTTCTTC. It codes for CASSYLRQTNEQFF.

For this clone: The sample holds other DNA sequences that translate to the same CDR3. The chain recombines TRBV7-9 with TRBJ1-2; weak D call: TRBD1 (5 bases). Per the germline V gene, CDR1 is SEHNR and CDR2 is FQNEAQ (reference sequence). The V end lost 5 bases, the J end lost 6 bases, and 16 bases lay between the germline ends. CDR3 length: 14 residues. Here the CDR3 DNA reads TGTGCCAGCAGCCCCGACGGGGGATGGAATGGCTACACCTTC. This codes for CASSPDGGWNGYTF.

The chain is built from TRBV27 and TRBJ2-7, with TRBD1 matching 9 bases. CDR3 length: 15 amino acids. CDR1 and CDR2 from the germline V gene are MNHEY and SMNVEV (reference sequence). Trimming took 5 bases from V and 5 from J; bases not matched to a gene: 10. The CDR3 loop is CASSHQPGQGDEQYF. For the CDR3, the DNA is TGTGCCAGCAGTCACCAACCGGGACAGGGTGACGAGCAGTACTTC.

V is TRBV28 and J is TRBJ1-1; TRBD1 aligns across 8 bases. The ends lost 6 bases at V and 1 base at J; junction bases unmatched: 4. CDR1 MDHEN and CDR2 SYDVKM come from the germline V gene. The CDR3 is 14 amino acids. The CDR3 DNA is TGTGCCAGCAGCCTACAGGGGGGGAACACTGAAGCTTTCTTT. Translating gives CASSLQGGNTEAFF.

A single count supports this clone. The chain uses TRBV4-3 and TRBJ1-2, with D maybe TRBD1 (6 bases). CDR3 size: 13 residues. CDR1 is LGHNA and CDR2 is YSLEER in the germline V gene. Trimming removed 4 bases from V and 6 bases from J, with 12 bases in between. The CDR3 loop is CASSLTGTDGYTF. CDR3 coding DNA: TGCGCCAGCAGCCTAACAGGGACCGATGGCTACACCTTC.

V gene TRBV7-8 combines with J gene TRBJ2-3, with a weak D call TRBD1 (6 bases). Trimming pared 4 bases from V and 1 base from J, leaving 12 bases between. The CDR3 runs 15 residues. Germline V gives CDR1 SGHVS, CDR2 FQNEAQ. As DNA, the CDR3 is TGTGCCAGCAGCTCAGGGGACATGGGCACAGATACGCAGTATTTT. It specifies CASSSGDMGTDTQYF.

The chain is built from TRBV2 and TRBJ2-7; weak D call: TRBD2 (6 bases). V gave up 0 bases and J gave up 3 bases, with 15 bases separating them. Per germline, CDR1 SNHLY and CDR2 FYNNEI. The CDR3 runs 16 residues. CDR3 sequence (DNA): TGTGCCAGCAGTGAAGCGTGGTTAGCGGAACGCTACGAGCAGTACTTC. Translated, it gives CASSEAWLAERYEQYF.

The chain recombines TRBV5-4 with TRBJ1-3; D remains unclear. Germline V lookup: CDR1 SGHNT, CDR2 YYREEE (reference sequence). Trimming took 3 bases from V and 2 from J, leaving 9 bases between them. This CDR3 comprises 14 residues. This chain's CDR3 is CASSSTETGNTIYF. In nucleotides, the CDR3 is TGTGCCAGCAGCTCCACAGAAACTGGAAACACCATATATTTT.

The V gene is TRBV5-1, the J gene TRBJ2-3, with 11 nucleotides matching TRBD1. The CDR3 totals 14 residues. V dropped 3 bases and J dropped 7; count of bases not matched to a gene: 4. Germline V gene sequence: CDR1 SGHRS, CDR2 YFSETQ. The CDR3, as DNA: TGCGCCAGCAGCTCGGACAGGGGGCGGAATACGCAGTATTTT. Its translation is CASSSDRGRNTQYF.

The V gene is TRBV27, the J gene TRBJ2-1; TRBD2 aligns across 13 bases. The V and J ends lost 6 bases and 5 bases, in that order; junction bases with no gene match: 10. The V gene's germline CDR1 is MNHEY and CDR2 SMNVEV (reference sequence). The CDR3 consists of 17 residues. The CDR3 DNA reads TGTGCCAGCAGGCGGACTAGCGGGGGCCGTACCCACAATGAGCAGTTCTTC. Translating it yields CASRRTSGGRTHNEQFF.

This chain connects TRBV13 to TRBJ2-1; TRBD2 is a possible D gene (6 bases). The V gene's germline CDR1 is PRHDT and CDR2 FYEKMQ (reference sequence). Trimming removed 4 bases at V and 10 bases at J, with 20 bases between. This CDR3 has 15 residues. The CDR3 is CASSSGTPGVGEQFF. The CDR3 nucleotides are TGTGCCAGCAGCTCCGGGACTCCCGGGGTCGGGGAGCAGTTCTTC.

This chain uses TRBV5-4 with TRBJ1-2; 9 bases line up with TRBD1. CDR3 length: 13 amino acids. CDR1 and CDR2 from the germline V gene are SGHNT and YYREEE (reference sequence). Trimming removed 3 bases from V and 6 bases from J; junction bases left unmatched: 3. The CDR3 sequence: CASSWDRDNGYTF. DNA for the CDR3: TGTGCCAGCAGCTGGGACAGGGACAATGGCTACACCTTC.

The chain is built from TRBV10-2 and TRBJ1-1; TRBD1 agrees at 10 bases. Per germline, CDR1 WSHSY and CDR2 SAAADI. This CDR3 region has 14 residues. Trimming removed 2 bases from V and 12 bases from J; junction bases left unmatched: 9. DNA of the CDR3: TGCGCCAGCAGTGAGACCCGACAGGGGGCGAGGTCTTTCTTT. Protein product: CASSETRQGARSFF.

V is TRBV5-6 and J is TRBJ2-2; D call uncertain. Germline CDR1 and CDR2: SGHDT and YYEEEE. This CDR3 spans 16 amino acids. V lost 0 bases and J 0 bases, leaving 9 bases between the germline ends. This chain's CDR3 is CASSLAGVSNTGELFF. The CDR3 DNA reads TGTGCCAGCAGCTTGGCCGGAGTATCGAACACCGGGGAGCTGTTTTTT. Full variable domain (missing parts from reference TRBV5-6 and TRBJ2-2): DAGVTQSPTHLIKTRGQQVTLRCSPKSGHDTVSWYQQALGQGPQFIFQYYEEEERQRGNFPDRFSGHQFPNYSSELNVNALLLGDSALYLCASSLAGVSNTGELFFGEGSRLTVL.

This clone was detected a few times. This chain connects TRBV5-6 to TRBJ2-1; D is uncertain. This CDR3 is built from 13 residues. The germline CDR1 and CDR2 sequences are SGHDT and YYEEEE. V lost 0 bases and J 9 bases, leaving 10 bases between the germline ends. In DNA, the CDR3 is TGTGCCAGCAGCTTGGGCCGAGGCCCTGAGCAGTTCTTC. The encoded protein is CASSLGRGPEQFF. Combining the CDR3 with reference TRBV5-6 and TRBJ2-1 gives the whole variable domain DAGVTQSPTHLIKTRGQQVTLRCSPKSGHDTVSWYQQALGQGPQFIFQYYEEEERQRGNFPDRFSGHQFPNYSSELNVNALLLGDSALYLCASSLGRGPEQFFGPGTRLTVL.